This T cell receptor beta chain is drawn from a study of blood T cell repertoires in COVID-19. Study summary: Spain, Italy and the United States supplied samples that represented acute and convalescent COVID-19. Sample material is recorded as cDNA or gDNA derived from T cells, B-cell-depleted T cells, or PBMCs.

Authors' data handling: Using reference gene primer amplification, nucleated cell counts were estimated. Data came from immunoSEQ multiplex PCR; TCRdb stores just in-frame clones and leaves some out. From that table come the V and J calls and clone size; the DNA was used to work out D and trimming. The table shows some 30,000 clones, with roughly 84% occurring only once. V was trimmed by 5 bases and J by 2 bases, leaving 13 bases between them. Germline loops: CDR1 SGHTA, CDR2 FQGNSA. CDR3 length: 14 amino acids. This clonotype was obtained from a human donor in a cohort sampled during active COVID-19. The V gene is TRBV7-2, the J gene TRBJ2-7, with a possible D match to TRBD2 (6 bases). Material: peripheral blood. CDR3 region: CASSPGVGAYEQYF. The CDR3, as DNA: TGTGCCAGCAGCCCGGGGGTCGGAGCCTACGAGCAGTACTTC.